These T cell receptor beta chains were read from a single sample in a study of T-cell reconstitution after alpha-beta-depleted transplantation in children. TCRdb re-called the PCR reads with MiXCR, one entry per CDR3 protein. The sample records a few hundred thousand distinct CDR3 sequences, 25% to 30% being singletons. Material: PBMCs, obtained before TCRalphabeta/CD19-depleted stem cell transplant. These receptors all come from a boy less than two years old with Wiskott-Aldrich syndrome, due to receive a stem cell transplant. Each CDR3 is given without its conserved first and last residue. Fields, in order: D gene, V gene, J gene, CDR3 protein. The D gene is left open where the match is weak.

NA	TRBV19	TRBJ2-1	ASSIQPSTYNEQF
NA	TRBV10-2	TRBJ2-5	ASRQQETQY
TRBD1	TRBV5-5	TRBJ2-2	ASSWAGGLDTGELF
NA	TRBV5-1	TRBJ2-5	ASSLTSGPGETQY
NA	TRBV11-2	TRBJ1-2	ASSLGWSRAYGYT
TRBD1	TRBV13	TRBJ2-5	ASSTRQGLVETQY
TRBD2	TRBV27	TRBJ2-1	ASSVTSGSHFVSEQF
TRBD2	TRBV29-1	TRBJ2-5	SVKGLAGETQY
TRBD2	TRBV12-3/TRBV12-4	TRBJ2-1	ASSNIVGLAFEQF
NA	TRBV27	TRBJ1-1	ASSFGPRQVNTEAF
NA	TRBV5-1	TRBJ2-1	ASSLGGFSYNEQF
NA	TRBV5-1	TRBJ2-3	ASSRGPEGGTDTQY
NA	TRBV7-6	TRBJ2-5	ASSWPGPYF